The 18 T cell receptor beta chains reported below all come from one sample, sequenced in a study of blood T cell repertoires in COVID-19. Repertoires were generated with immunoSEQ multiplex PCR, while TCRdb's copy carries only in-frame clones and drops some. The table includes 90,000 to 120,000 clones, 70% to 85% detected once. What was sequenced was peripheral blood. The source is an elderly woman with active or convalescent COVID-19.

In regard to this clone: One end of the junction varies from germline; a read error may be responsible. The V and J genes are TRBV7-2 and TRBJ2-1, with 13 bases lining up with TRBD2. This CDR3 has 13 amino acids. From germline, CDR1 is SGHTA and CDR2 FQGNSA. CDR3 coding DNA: TGTGCCAGCAGCACGGGACTAGCGGGATTACGGCTCTTC. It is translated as CASSTGLAGLRLF.

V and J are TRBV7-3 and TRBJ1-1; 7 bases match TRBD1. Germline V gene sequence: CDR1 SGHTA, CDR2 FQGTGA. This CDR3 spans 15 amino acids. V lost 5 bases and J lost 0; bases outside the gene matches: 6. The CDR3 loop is CASSASGTVNTEAFF. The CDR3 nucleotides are TGTGCCAGCAGCGCCTCTGGGACAGTGAACACTGAAGCTTTCTTT.

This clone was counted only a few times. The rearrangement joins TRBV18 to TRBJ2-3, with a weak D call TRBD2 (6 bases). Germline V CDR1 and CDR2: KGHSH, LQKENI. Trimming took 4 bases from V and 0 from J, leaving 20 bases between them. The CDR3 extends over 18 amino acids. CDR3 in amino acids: CASSQSTGRTISTDTQYF. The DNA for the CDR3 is TGTGCCAGCTCACAAAGTACCGGGAGAACAATTAGCACAGATACGCAGTATTTT. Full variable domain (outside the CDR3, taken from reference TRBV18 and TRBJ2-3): NAGVMQNPRHLVRRRGQEARLRCSPMKGHSHVYWYRQLPEEGLKFMVYLQKENIIDESGMPKERFSAEFPKEGPSILRIQQVVRGDSAAYFCASSQSTGRTISTDTQYFGPGTRLTVL.

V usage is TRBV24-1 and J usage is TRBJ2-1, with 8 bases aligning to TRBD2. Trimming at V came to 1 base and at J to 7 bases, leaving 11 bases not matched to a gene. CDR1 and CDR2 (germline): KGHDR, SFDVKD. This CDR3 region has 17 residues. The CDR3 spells CATSDLGSPGGGNEQFF. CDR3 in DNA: TGTGCCACCAGTGATTTAGGTTCGCCGGGAGGGGGGAATGAGCAGTTCTTC.

CDR3 sequence: CASKITGLPSYEQYF. The DNA for the CDR3 is TGTGCCAGCAAAATCACGGGACTACCATCCTACGAGCAGTACTTC. The rearrangement links TRBV6-5 to TRBJ2-7; 7 bases agree with TRBD2. CDR3 length equals 15 residues. Germline V gives CDR1 MNHEY, CDR2 SVGAGI. V gave up 7 bases and J gave up 1 base; unmatched junction bases: 10.

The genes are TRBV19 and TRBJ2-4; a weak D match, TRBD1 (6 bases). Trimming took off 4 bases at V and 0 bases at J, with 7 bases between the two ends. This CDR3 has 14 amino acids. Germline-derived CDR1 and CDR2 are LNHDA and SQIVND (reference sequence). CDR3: CASSTGVAKNIQYF. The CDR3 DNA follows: TGTGCCAGTAGTACAGGGGTAGCCAAAAACATTCAGTACTTC.

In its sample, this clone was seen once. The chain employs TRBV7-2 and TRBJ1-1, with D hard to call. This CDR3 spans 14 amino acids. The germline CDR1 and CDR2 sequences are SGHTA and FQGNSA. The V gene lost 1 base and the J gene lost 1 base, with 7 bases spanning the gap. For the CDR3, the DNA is TGTGCCAGCAGCTTAGGGTGGCAGAACACTGAAGCTTTCTTT. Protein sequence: CASSLGWQNTEAFF.

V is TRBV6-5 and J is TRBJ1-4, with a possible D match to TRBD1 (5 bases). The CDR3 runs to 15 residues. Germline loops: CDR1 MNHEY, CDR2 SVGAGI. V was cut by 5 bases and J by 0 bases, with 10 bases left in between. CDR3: CASSPRQSTNEKLFF. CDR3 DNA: TGTGCCAGCAGTCCCCGACAGTCAACTAATGAAAAACTGTTTTTT.

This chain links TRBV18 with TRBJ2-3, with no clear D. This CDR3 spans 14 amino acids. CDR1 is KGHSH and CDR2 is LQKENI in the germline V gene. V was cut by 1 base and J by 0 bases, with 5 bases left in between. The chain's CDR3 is CASSPRASTDTQYF. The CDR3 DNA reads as TGTGCCAGCTCACCACGAGCCAGCACAGATACGCAGTATTTT.

CDR3 DNA: TGCGCCAGCGGACAGGGGTCCGGAAACACCATATATTTT. This encodes CASGQGSGNTIYF. This chain links TRBV5-1 with TRBJ1-3; 9 bases are shared with TRBD1. V shed 7 bases and J 4 bases; nucleotides not matched to a gene: 3. Germline V gene data show CDR1 as SGHRS and CDR2 as YFSETQ. The CDR3 extends over 13 amino acids.

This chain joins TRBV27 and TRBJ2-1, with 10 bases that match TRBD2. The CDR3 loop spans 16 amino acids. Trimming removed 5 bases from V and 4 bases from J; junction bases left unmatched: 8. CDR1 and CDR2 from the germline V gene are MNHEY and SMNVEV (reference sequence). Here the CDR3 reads CASSILAGDLYNEQFF. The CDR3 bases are TGTGCCAGCAGTATTCTAGCGGGGGATCTATACAATGAGCAGTTCTTC.

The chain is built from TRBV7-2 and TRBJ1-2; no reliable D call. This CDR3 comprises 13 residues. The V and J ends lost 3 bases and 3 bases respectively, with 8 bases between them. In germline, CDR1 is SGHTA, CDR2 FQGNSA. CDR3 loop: CASSFEGDYGYTF. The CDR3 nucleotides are TGTGCCAGCAGCTTCGAGGGTGACTATGGCTACACCTTC.

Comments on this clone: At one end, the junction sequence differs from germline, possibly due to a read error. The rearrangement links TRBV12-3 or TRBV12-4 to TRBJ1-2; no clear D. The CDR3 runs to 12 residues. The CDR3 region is CGSRREGTGYTF. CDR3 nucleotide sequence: TGTGGCAGCAGAAGAGAGGGTACAGGCTACACCTTC.

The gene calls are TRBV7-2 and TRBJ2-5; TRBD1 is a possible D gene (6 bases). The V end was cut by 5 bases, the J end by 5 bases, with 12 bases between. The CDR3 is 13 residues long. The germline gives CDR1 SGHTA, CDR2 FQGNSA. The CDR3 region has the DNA TGTGCCAGCAGCCAACAGGGCGTTGAGACCCAGTACTTC. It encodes CASSQQGVETQYF.

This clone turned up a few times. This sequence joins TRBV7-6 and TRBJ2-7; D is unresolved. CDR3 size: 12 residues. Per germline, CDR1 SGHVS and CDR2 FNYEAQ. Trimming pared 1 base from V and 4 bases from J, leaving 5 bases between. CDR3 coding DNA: TGTGCCAGCAGCTTAGTCGGTTACGAGCAGTACTTC. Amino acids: CASSLVGYEQYF.

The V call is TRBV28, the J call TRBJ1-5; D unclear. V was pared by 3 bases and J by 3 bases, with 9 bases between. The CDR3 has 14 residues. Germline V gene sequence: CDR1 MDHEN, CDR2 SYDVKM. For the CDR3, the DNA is TGTGCCAGCAGTTTGGAGGGCGTCAATCAGCCCCAGCATTTT. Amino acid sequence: CASSLEGVNQPQHF.

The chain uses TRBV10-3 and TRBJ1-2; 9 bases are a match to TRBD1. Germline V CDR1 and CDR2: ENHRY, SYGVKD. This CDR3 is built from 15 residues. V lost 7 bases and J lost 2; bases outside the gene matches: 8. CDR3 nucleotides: TGTGCCATCACCGCGGGACAGGGTTCCAACTATGGCTACACCTTC. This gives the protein CAITAGQGSNYGYTF.

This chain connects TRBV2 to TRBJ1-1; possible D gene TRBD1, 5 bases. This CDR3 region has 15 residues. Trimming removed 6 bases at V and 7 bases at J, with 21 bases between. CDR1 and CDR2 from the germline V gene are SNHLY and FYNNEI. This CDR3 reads CASRASATASGEAFF. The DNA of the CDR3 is TGTGCCAGCAGGGCAAGCGCGACAGCCTCGGGTGAAGCTTTCTTT.